Presented here are 21 T cell receptor beta chains from one specimen sequenced in a study of shared clonotypes between healthy human individuals (dated by TCRdb to the early 2020s). Receptor amplification or capture employed the immunoSEQ multiplex PCR assay. This immuneACCESS table, as held by TCRdb, lists in-frame sequences with V and J called but not all clones. Of the missing ones, under half trace to an unresolved V gene in checked studies; the others have no known cause. In this sample the table shows about 470,000 clones, about 76% of which occur a single time. The biggest ten clones account for over 10% of the sample. The specimen was PBMCs. The source is a middle-aged woman in good health. Some clones in this sample may be carry-over from other donors' samples.

In the case of this clone: A much larger clone differs from this one at a single base, so this may be a read error. The gene calls are TRBV28 and TRBJ1-2; D unclear. Germline V lookup: CDR1 MDHEN, CDR2 SYDVKM. The CDR3 runs 12 residues. V was trimmed by 7 bases and J by 3 bases, leaving 9 bases between them. Here the CDR3 reads CASTPRDYGYTF. In DNA, the CDR3 is TGTGCCAGCACCCCACGGGACTATGGCTACACCTTC.

J is TRBJ2-3 and V is TRBV11-2, with TRBD1 matching 8 bases. V shed 0 bases and J 3 bases; nucleotides not matched to a gene: 8. Germline V gene sequence: CDR1 SGHAT, CDR2 FQNNGV. The CDR3 contains 17 residues. The CDR3 coding sequence is TGTGCCAGCAGCTTAGATCTTAGGACAGGGAGGACAGATACGCAGTATTTT. Translated: CASSLDLRTGRTDTQYF.

This sequence joins TRBV28 and TRBJ2-5; D possibly corresponds to TRBD2 (6 bases). With 2 bases removed from V and 4 bases from J, the gap between germline ends came to 14 bases. Germline V gene lookup returns CDR1 MDHEN and CDR2 SYDVKM. The CDR3 consists of 15 residues. CDR3 DNA sequence: TGTGCCAGCAGTTTAAGGGGCGGGGATTTAGAGACCCAGTACTTC. Its translation: CASSLRGGDLETQYF. Full variable domain (remainder filled in from reference TRBV28 and TRBJ2-5): DVKVTQSSRYLVKRTGEKVFLECVQDMDHENMFWYRQDPGLGLRLIYFSYDVKMKEKGDIPEGYSVSREKKERFSLILESASTNQTSMYLCASSLRGGDLETQYFGPGTRLLVL.

This chain connects TRBV5-6 to TRBJ2-7, with TRBD2 matching over 10 bases. This CDR3 region has 17 residues. Germline CDR1 and CDR2: SGHDT and YYEEEE. V shed 2 bases and J 4 bases; nucleotides not matched to a gene: 12. The CDR3 here is CASSFYPQTSGQYEQYF. The CDR3 DNA follows: TGTGCCAGCAGCTTCTACCCACAGACTAGCGGGCAGTACGAGCAGTACTTC. The entire variable domain, with the rest obtained from reference TRBV5-6 and TRBJ2-7, is as follows: DAGVTQSPTHLIKTRGQQVTLRCSPKSGHDTVSWYQQALGQGPQFIFQYYEEEERQRGNFPDRFSGHQFPNYSSELNVNALLLGDSALYLCASSFYPQTSGQYEQYFGPGTRLTVT.

This clone was recorded once. This sequence joins TRBV29-1 and TRBJ1-1, with D tentatively TRBD1 (6 bases). The ends were cut back, 6 bases at V and 0 bases at J, with 11 bases in the middle. The CDR3 sequence is 13 residues long. Germline CDR1 is SQVTM and CDR2 is ANQGSEA. The CDR3 DNA follows: TGCAGCGTGCACAGGGAAATGAACACTGAAGCTTTCTTT. Protein sequence: CSVHREMNTEAFF.

This chain joins TRBV4-1 and TRBJ1-6; D perhaps matches TRBD1 (5 bases). CDR3 size: 17 residues. V lost 1 base to trimming and J lost 6 bases, with 16 bases between them. Germline CDR1 MGHRA, CDR2 YSYEKL. In DNA, the CDR3 is TGCGCCAGCAGCCAAGTGGGGCAGGGCGCGATTAATTCACCCCTCCACTTT. As protein: CASSQVGQGAINSPLHF.

This clone occurred a few times. This could be a read error, since a much larger clone is one nucleotide away. The same CDR3 also results from other DNA sequences found in this sample. The gene calls are TRBV30 and TRBJ1-1, with TRBD1 identical over 7 bases. V lost 4 bases to trimming and J lost 11 bases; unmatched junction nucleotides: 13. Germline loops: CDR1 GTSNPN, CDR2 SVGIG (reference sequence). The CDR3 totals 13 residues. This CDR3 is CAWTFRGTRRAFF. The CDR3 DNA reads TGTGCCTGGACCTTCAGGGGGACGAGGCGTGCTTTCTTT.

This chain links TRBV10-3 with TRBJ2-7; no definite D call. V was cut by 3 bases and J by 5 bases, with 5 bases left in between. The CDR3 runs 11 residues. Germline assignment: CDR1 ENHRY and CDR2 SYGVKD. The CDR3 region has the DNA TGTGCCATCAGTGACTTAGACGAGCAGTACTTC. Translation: CAISDLDEQYF.

The sample holds a few counts of this clone. The gene calls are TRBV6-1 and TRBJ2-7, with 12 bases lining up with TRBD2. V trimming: 4 bases; J trimming: 5 bases; junction bases outside the gene matches: 9. CDR3 length: 16 amino acids. Germline V gene data show CDR1 as MNHNS and CDR2 as SASEGT. The CDR3 region has the DNA TGTGCCAGCAGTGGAGCTAGCGGGAGGGCCTCGGACGAGCAGTACTTC. This gives the protein CASSGASGRASDEQYF.

V is TRBV28 and J is TRBJ2-7, with TRBD1 as a possible D gene (6 bases). Germline loops: CDR1 MDHEN, CDR2 SYDVKM. V was trimmed by 4 bases and J by 3 bases, leaving 31 bases between them. CDR3 length: 20 amino acids. CDR3 bases: TGTGCCAGCAGTTCGGGAAGCTTGAAAAAGGGACACCAAGTCCTCTACGAGCAGTACTTC. Translated, it gives CASSSGSLKKGHQVLYEQYF.

In its sample, this clone was seen once. The V gene is TRBV5-1, the J gene TRBJ2-7, with D perhaps matching TRBD2 (5 bases). V dropped 1 base and J dropped 13 bases, with 24 bases sitting between them. CDR3 length: 15 residues. Germline CDR1 reads SGHRS; CDR2 reads YFSETQ. This CDR3 reads CASSLSADFTSLPYF. In DNA form, the CDR3 reads TGCGCCAGCAGCTTGTCCGCGGACTTTACCAGTTTACCATACTTC.

This rearrangement joins TRBV7-9 to TRBJ1-2; D remains unclear. The CDR3 runs to 14 residues. Germline V gene sequence: CDR1 SEHNR, CDR2 FQNEAQ (reference sequence). V lost 5 bases and J lost 2, with 12 bases in between. The CDR3 DNA reads TGTGCCAGCAGCCCACGGACGGTGAACTATGGCTACACCTTC. It codes for CASSPRTVNYGYTF. Supplemented by reference TRBV7-9 and TRBJ1-2, the full variable domain reads DTGVSQNPRHKITKRGQNVTFRCDPISEHNRLYWYRQTLGQGPEFLTYFQNEAQLEKSRLLSDRFSAERPKGSFSTLEIQRTEQGDSAMYLCASSPRTVNYGYTFGSGTRLTVV.

In the case of this clone: Additional DNA sequences in this sample encode the identical CDR3. The chain is built from TRBV7-2 and TRBJ2-5; 8 positions match TRBD2. J gave up 4 bases and V 3 bases, and 4 bases lay outside the gene matches. Looked up from germline, CDR1 is SGHTA and CDR2 is FQGNSA. The CDR3 spans 14 residues. In DNA form, the CDR3 reads TGTGCCAGCAGCTTTTCTAGCGGGTCAGAGACCCAGTACTTC. Protein sequence: CASSFSSGSETQYF.

The V gene is TRBV30, the J gene TRBJ2-7; 8 nucleotides match TRBD2. Trimming cost V 3 bases and J 0 bases; bases outside gene matches: 1. The CDR3 loop spans 13 amino acids. Germline V gene data show CDR1 as GTSNPN and CDR2 as SVGIG (reference sequence). The CDR3 here is CAWRTSDSYEQYF. The CDR3, as DNA: TGTGCCTGGAGGACTAGCGACTCCTACGAGCAGTACTTC.

This CDR3 reads CASRPIRGKHEQYF. CDR3 DNA: TGTGCCAGCCGACCTATCCGGGGGAAACACGAGCAGTACTTC. This chain uses TRBV27 with TRBJ2-7, with TRBD2 as a possible D gene (6 bases). V dropped 8 bases and J dropped 5 bases, with 19 bases sitting between them. Germline CDR1 and CDR2: MNHEY and SMNVEV (reference sequence). The CDR3 spans 14 residues.

This clone was seen only a few times. The rearrangement joins TRBV28 to TRBJ1-1; D is perhaps TRBD1 (6 bases). The CDR3 has 15 amino acids. The germline gives CDR1 MDHEN, CDR2 SYDVKM. V lost 8 bases and J lost 5, with 21 bases in between. The CDR3: CASLGAGEGLTEAFF. The CDR3 DNA reads as TGTGCCAGCCTCGGGGCAGGGGAAGGATTGACTGAAGCTTTCTTT.

This clone was picked up one time. The rearrangement uses TRBV2 and TRBJ2-3, with 9 bases that match TRBD2. Germline CDR1 and CDR2: SNHLY and FYNNEI. After removal of 11 bases from V and 4 bases from J, the junction contained 13 bases not matched to a gene. This CDR3 is 15 amino acids long. CDR3 sequence (DNA): TGTGCCCGCGAGAGAGGGGTAGCGGGAGCAGATACGCAGTATTTT. Protein product: CARERGVAGADTQYF.

A few counts support this clone. The gene calls are TRBV7-2 and TRBJ2-3; 12 nucleotides match TRBD2. CDR1 is SGHTA and CDR2 is FQGNSA in the germline V gene. The CDR3 consists of 14 residues. The junction had 1 base not matched to a gene; V was cut back by 0 bases and J by 9 bases. The CDR3 is CASSLALAGGTQYF. The CDR3 DNA reads as TGTGCCAGCAGCTTAGCACTAGCGGGAGGCACGCAGTATTTT.

As to this clone: Other DNA sequences in the sample encode the same CDR3. The V gene is TRBV9, the J gene TRBJ1-2; D unresolved. Trimming removed 0 bases from V and 5 bases from J, with 5 bases in between. This CDR3 comprises 12 residues. Per germline, CDR1 SGDLS and CDR2 YYNGEE. CDR3 amino acids: CASSVAGYGYTF. The DNA of the CDR3 is TGTGCCAGCAGCGTAGCCGGGTATGGCTACACCTTC.

The chain combines TRBV9 with TRBJ2-7; weak D call: TRBD1 (5 bases). This CDR3 spans 14 amino acids. V lost 3 bases, J lost 2 bases, and 12 bases lay in between. Germline-derived CDR1 and CDR2 are SGDLS and YYNGEE. As DNA, the CDR3 is TGTGCCAGCAGCGAGGACAAGCATCCCTACGAGCAGTACTTC. It yields the protein CASSEDKHPYEQYF.

The rearrangement joins TRBV19 to TRBJ2-7, with a tentative D call TRBD1 (6 bases). The CDR3 sequence is 15 residues long. Trimming took 3 bases from V and 4 from J, leaving 16 bases between them. Germline values: CDR1 LNHDA, CDR2 SQIVND (reference sequence). This CDR3 is CASSMPGQVIYEQYF. CDR3 nucleotide sequence: TGTGCCAGTAGTATGCCGGGACAAGTAATATACGAGCAGTACTTC. Combining the CDR3 with reference TRBV19 and TRBJ2-7 gives the whole variable domain DGGITQSPKYLFRKEGQNVTLSCEQNLNHDAMYWYRQDPGQGLRLIYYSQIVNDFQKGDIAEGYSVSREKKESFPLTVTSAQKNPTAFYLCASSMPGQVIYEQYFGPGTRLTVT.